These 9 T cell receptor beta chains were sequenced from one sample in a study of early T cells in non-severe SARS-CoV-2 infection. One entry per CDR3 protein results from TCRdb running MiXCR on the 5' RACE reads. The table shows around 93,000 distinct CDR3 sequences, with approximately 12% occurring only once. The sample consisted of whole blood, taken at baseline. These receptors originate from an adult who was a healthcare worker with PCR-confirmed SARS-CoV-2 infection or an uninfected control (not recorded which).

The gene calls are TRBV3-1 and TRBJ1-1; the D gene is possibly TRBD1 (5 bases). This CDR3 has 11 amino acids. V dropped 11 bases and J dropped 4 bases, with 11 bases sitting between them. Germline CDR1 LGHDT, CDR2 YNNKEL (reference sequence). CDR3 in DNA: TGTGCCTCTACGAGGGGCACTGAAGCTTTCTTT. It translates to CASTRGTEAFF.

The rearrangement links TRBV7-9 to TRBJ1-1; D gene unclear. The CDR3 totals 10 residues. Germline lookup yields CDR1 SEHNR and CDR2 FQNEAQ (reference sequence). Trimming removed 9 bases from V and 2 bases from J, with 4 bases in between. The CDR3 here is CASSNTEAFF. The DNA for the CDR3 is TGTGCCAGTTCAAACACTGAAGCTTTCTTT. The whole variable domain, filled in from reference TRBV7-9 and TRBJ1-1, reads DTGVSQNPRHKITKRGQNVTFRCDPISEHNRLYWYRQTLGQGPEFLTYFQNEAQLEKSRLLSDRFSAERPKGSFSTLEIQRTEQGDSAMYLCASSNTEAFFGQGTRLTVV.

This clonotype occurred many times. The gene calls are TRBV3-1 and TRBJ1-1, with 10 bases fitting TRBD1. The CDR3 totals 17 residues. J lost 4 bases, V lost 7 bases, and 15 bases had no gene match. Germline V CDR1 and CDR2: LGHDT, YNNKEL (reference sequence). Here the CDR3 reads CASTNDRGRGLGTEAFF. CDR3 DNA sequence: TGTGCCAGCACCAACGACAGGGGGCGCGGTTTGGGCACTGAAGCTTTCTTT.

This clonotype was seen a handful of times. V is TRBV10-1 and J is TRBJ1-4; 9 nucleotides match TRBD1. The CDR3 consists of 16 residues. The V segment lost 6 bases and the J segment 4 bases; nucleotides outside the gene matches: 9. From germline, CDR1 is WNHNN and CDR2 SYGVQD (reference sequence). The CDR3 reads CASSRGTGISNEKLFF. The CDR3 DNA reads TGCGCCAGCAGCCGAGGGACAGGGATCAGTAATGAAAAACTGTTTTTT.

The rearrangement joins TRBV19 to TRBJ1-2, with 8 bases aligning to TRBD1. Per germline, CDR1 LNHDA and CDR2 SQIVND (reference sequence). The length of the CDR3 is 14 residues. Germline trimming cut 6 bases from V and 6 bases from J; bases unmatched to any gene: 9. Here the CDR3 reads CASRETGASNGYTF. The CDR3, as DNA: TGTGCCAGTAGGGAGACAGGGGCGAGTAATGGCTACACCTTC.

This clonotype was seen a handful of times. J is TRBJ2-1 and V is TRBV3-1; 7 nucleotides line up with TRBD1. The CDR3 sequence is 16 residues long. The germline V gene encodes CDR1 LGHDT and CDR2 YNNKEL (reference sequence). J was trimmed by 5 bases and V by 2 bases; bases with no gene match: 9. In DNA, the CDR3 is TGTGCCAGCAGCCAATCCTCGACAGGGTCCCACAATGAGCAGTTCTTC. This translates into CASSQSSTGSHNEQFF.

The J gene is TRBJ1-1, the V gene TRBV5-4; TRBD1 agrees at 8 bases. The germline CDR1 and CDR2 sequences are SGHNT and YYREEE (reference sequence). The CDR3 totals 13 residues. V was pared by 1 base and J by 6 bases, with 2 bases of the junction left unmatched. CDR3 protein: CASSLQGAAEAFF. Here the CDR3 DNA reads TGTGCCAGCAGCTTGCAGGGGGCGGCTGAAGCTTTCTTT.

This sequence joins TRBV7-2 and TRBJ1-6; D may be TRBD1 (6 bases). Germline CDR1 and CDR2: SGHTA and FQGNSA. This CDR3 contains 19 residues. V was shortened by 0 bases and J by 0 bases, with 15 bases between the two germline ends. CDR3 DNA: TGTGCCAGCAGCTTAGCGAGGGTTCGGGGGCGCTCCTATAATTCACCCCTCCACTTT. As protein: CASSLARVRGRSYNSPLHF.

The chain combines TRBV19 with TRBJ2-1, with TRBD2 identical over 13 bases. After removal of 11 bases from V and 8 bases from J, the junction contained 6 bases not matched to a gene. The germline gives CDR1 LNHDA, CDR2 SQIVND (reference sequence). The CDR3 covers 13 residues. The CDR3 reads CASGLAGVDEQFF. CDR3 in DNA: TGTGCCTCCGGACTAGCGGGAGTGGATGAGCAGTTCTTC.